These 20 T cell receptor beta chains were all obtained from the same sample, sequenced in a study of CD8+ T cells in alopecia areata. Extracted RNA was reverse transcribed into cDNA, the sequencing template. TCRdb's copy holds only in-frame clones and misses some; the assay was immunoSEQ multiplex PCR. The sample includes around 100,000 clones, approximately 52% of them seen just once. Sequencing input: CD4+ T cells sorted from blood. Receptors were obtained from a human donor in good health.

This clone was seen a handful of times. The chain employs TRBV29-1 and TRBJ2-7; no clear D. V lost 7 bases and J lost 3, with 10 bases in between. This CDR3 is 11 amino acids long. The V gene's germline CDR1 is SQVTM and CDR2 ANQGSEA. The chain's CDR3 is CSALKVYEQYF. CDR3 nucleotides: TGCAGCGCCCTAAAAGTCTACGAGCAGTACTTC.

This clone appeared a few times. The chain carries TRBV23-1 and TRBJ1-1; 7 bases agree with TRBD1. TRBV23-1 is designated an ORF whose function remains uncertain. The CDR3 loop spans 16 amino acids. The trim removed 0 bases at V and 0 bases at J, leaving 4 bases unmatched. This chain's CDR3 is CASSQSARGMNTEAFF. In DNA form, the CDR3 reads TGCGCCAGCAGTCAATCGGCCAGGGGGATGAACACTGAAGCTTTCTTT.

This chain joins TRBV29-1 and TRBJ1-2; D remains ambiguous. Per germline, CDR1 SQVTM and CDR2 ANQGSEA. The ends were cut back, 7 bases at V and 5 bases at J, with 17 bases in the middle. The CDR3 covers 13 residues. The CDR3 sequence is CSGNPQGSYGYTF. As DNA, the CDR3 is TGCAGCGGCAACCCACAAGGAAGTTATGGCTACACCTTC.

The chain carries TRBV5-1 and TRBJ2-5, with 7 bases fitting TRBD1. Germline-derived CDR1 and CDR2 are SGHRS and YFSETQ. The V gene end was trimmed by 1 base and the J gene end by 3 bases; junction bases not matched to a gene: 3. The CDR3 loop spans 14 amino acids. The CDR3: CASSLKTGKETQYF. The CDR3 region has the DNA TGCGCCAGCAGCTTGAAGACAGGGAAAGAGACCCAGTACTTC.

V usage is TRBV20-1 and J usage is TRBJ1-1; D call uncertain. Trimming cost V 7 bases and J 1 base, with 7 bases left between them. This CDR3 has 11 amino acids. The V gene's germline CDR1 is DFQATT and CDR2 SNEGSKA (reference sequence). DNA of the CDR3: TGCAGTGTTCTGGGGAACACTGAAGCTTTCTTT. Translating gives CSVLGNTEAFF.

The rearrangement links TRBV2 to TRBJ1-4, with D possibly matching TRBD1 (5 bases). Deletions cut 5 bases from V and 8 bases from J, with 18 bases between. Germline CDR1 is SNHLY and CDR2 is FYNNEI. The CDR3 is made up of 15 amino acids. The chain's CDR3 is CASSFGPRGEEKLFF. DNA for the CDR3: TGTGCCAGCAGTTTCGGACCCCGGGGGGAGGAAAAACTGTTTTTT.

This clone came up a few times. This chain links TRBV5-1 with TRBJ2-4; D is undetermined. Germline values: CDR1 SGHRS, CDR2 YFSETQ. The ends were cut back, 0 bases at V and 5 bases at J, with 6 bases in the middle. This CDR3 contains 13 residues. The CDR3 DNA is TGCGCCAGCAGCTTGGATTTTGAAAACATTCAGTACTTC. It codes for CASSLDFENIQYF.

The rearrangement links TRBV7-2 to TRBJ2-1; 10 positions match TRBD1. This CDR3 spans 15 amino acids. Trimming cost V 4 bases and J 5 bases; bases outside gene matches: 5. CDR1 and CDR2 from the germline V gene are SGHTA and FQGNSA. The CDR3 region is CASSSGQGKNNEQFF. CDR3 sequence (DNA): TGTGCCAGCAGCTCGGGACAGGGGAAAAACAATGAGCAGTTCTTC.

The chain recombines TRBV25-1 with TRBJ1-1; D not resolved. The CDR3 runs to 13 residues. V lost 0 bases and J lost 1, with 3 bases in between. Germline V gene lookup returns CDR1 MGHDK and CDR2 SYGVNS. The CDR3 here is CASSEYRNTEAFF. The CDR3 DNA sequence: TGTGCCAGCAGTGAATACAGGAACACTGAAGCTTTCTTT.

This rearrangement joins TRBV7-2 to TRBJ1-4, with TRBD1 identical over 7 bases. Germline-derived CDR1 and CDR2 are SGHTA and FQGNSA. The V and J ends lost 5 bases and 13 bases, in that order; junction bases with no gene match: 16. There are 15 residues in the CDR3. CDR3 sequence: CASSPGTEVLVGLFF. CDR3 nucleotide sequence: TGTGCCAGCAGCCCGGGGACAGAAGTTTTAGTGGGACTGTTTTTT. Based on the CDR3 plus reference TRBV7-2 and TRBJ1-4, the full variable domain is GAGVSQSPSNKVTEKGKDVELRCDPISGHTALYWYRQSLGQGLEFLIYFQGNSAPDKSGLPSDRFSAERTGGSVSTLTIQRTQQEDSAVYLCASSPGTEVLVGLFFGSGTQLSVL.

The V gene is TRBV18, the J gene TRBJ1-6; 7 nucleotides agree with TRBD1. This CDR3 has 13 amino acids. V shed 2 bases and J 10 bases; nucleotides not matched to a gene: 2. From germline, CDR1 is KGHSH and CDR2 LQKENI. In nucleotides, the CDR3 is TGTGCCAGCTCACCAGGACAGGAATCACCCCTCCACTTT. This encodes CASSPGQESPLHF.

This clone was recorded a few times. The chain combines TRBV5-1 with TRBJ2-5, with D tentatively TRBD1 (5 bases). Trimming took 5 bases from V and 2 from J, leaving 10 bases between them. The CDR3 is 13 residues long. CDR1 is SGHRS and CDR2 is YFSETQ in the germline V gene. This CDR3 is CASRSRDQETQYF. The CDR3 bases are TGCGCCAGCAGGAGCAGGGATCAAGAGACCCAGTACTTC.

This chain uses TRBV30 with TRBJ1-1, with D possibly being TRBD1 (6 bases). The germline V gene has CDR1 GTSNPN and CDR2 SVGIG (reference sequence). V was clipped by 5 bases and J by 4 bases, with 14 bases between them. The CDR3 runs to 13 residues. The CDR3 DNA is TGTGCCTGGTCCCGAGGGGGTCTCACTGAAGCTTTCTTT. This sequence encodes CAWSRGGLTEAFF.

This sequence joins TRBV6-1 and TRBJ2-5; 11 positions agree with TRBD2. The germline CDR1 and CDR2 sequences are MNHNS and SASEGT. V was clipped by 4 bases and J by 3 bases; unmatched bases: 7. The CDR3 is 16 amino acids. The CDR3 sequence is CASSARGLAVKETQYF. Here the CDR3 DNA reads TGTGCCAGCAGTGCGAGGGGACTAGCGGTGAAAGAGACCCAGTACTTC.

The chain is built from TRBV7-2 and TRBJ2-1, with a possible D match to TRBD2 (5 bases). CDR3 size: 13 residues. The V end lost 6 bases, the J end lost 6 bases, and 12 bases lay between the germline ends. The germline CDR1 and CDR2 sequences are SGHTA and FQGNSA. CDR3: CASREVGSNEQFF. The DNA for the CDR3 is TGTGCCAGCAGGGAGGTGGGGTCCAATGAGCAGTTCTTC. Full variable domain (remainder filled in from reference TRBV7-2 and TRBJ2-1): GAGVSQSPSNKVTEKGKDVELRCDPISGHTALYWYRQSLGQGLEFLIYFQGNSAPDKSGLPSDRFSAERTGGSVSTLTIQRTQQEDSAVYLCASREVGSNEQFFGPGTRLTVL.

CDR3 residues: CASSPHGLADNEQFF. The CDR3 bases are TGTGCCAGCAGCCCCCACGGCCTAGCCGACAATGAGCAGTTCTTC. This rearrangement joins TRBV9 to TRBJ2-1, with D perhaps TRBD2 (5 bases). The germline gives CDR1 SGDLS, CDR2 YYNGEE. The CDR3 spans 15 residues. V lost 4 bases, J lost 5 bases, and 16 bases lay in between.

This chain joins TRBV29-1 and TRBJ2-7; 7 bases are a match to TRBD1. The CDR3 is 13 amino acids. V dropped 4 bases and J dropped 3; count of bases not matched to a gene: 6. Germline-derived CDR1 and CDR2 are SQVTM and ANQGSEA. The CDR3 sequence: CSVGGRGIYEQYF. Here the CDR3 DNA reads TGCAGCGTTGGGGGCAGGGGGATCTACGAGCAGTACTTC.

V usage is TRBV29-1 and J usage is TRBJ2-1, with 10 bases fitting TRBD1. The CDR3 covers 15 residues. V shed 2 bases and J 6 bases; nucleotides not matched to a gene: 7. Germline V gene lookup returns CDR1 SQVTM and CDR2 ANQGSEA. The DNA of the CDR3 is TGCAGCGTTGAAACGTCTGGGACAGGGGTCAATGAGCAGTTCTTC. It codes for CSVETSGTGVNEQFF.

The V and J genes are TRBV30 and TRBJ2-1; D not certain. Germline V lookup: CDR1 GTSNPN, CDR2 SVGIG (reference sequence). The CDR3 length is 14 residues. Between the trimmed V and J ends, which lost 0 bases and 2 bases, there was a span of 8 bases. CDR3 in amino acids: CAWSVQPPYNEQFF. CDR3 sequence (DNA): TGTGCCTGGAGTGTACAACCCCCCTACAATGAGCAGTTCTTC.

Note on this clone: The sample carries other DNA sequences with the same CDR3. The V and J genes are TRBV7-2 and TRBJ2-7, with D possibly TRBD2 on 6 matching bases. CDR3 length equals 14 residues. Trimming cost V 5 bases and J 3 bases, with 14 bases left between them. Germline assignment: CDR1 SGHTA and CDR2 FQGNSA. Here the CDR3 DNA reads TGTGCCAGCAGCCTTTCCGGGGGACTCTACGAGCAGTACTTC. Protein product: CASSLSGGLYEQYF.